This T cell receptor (beta chain) was recovered during a study of T-cell reconstitution after alpha-beta-depleted transplantation in children. As it was prepared, the TCRbeta library received unique molecular identifiers. TCRdb passed the PCR reads through MiXCR, listing each CDR3 protein once. Of approximately 80,000 distinct CDR3 sequences listed, 14% are singletons. Comments on this clonotype: Its antigen is unknown.

This CDR3 contains 14 residues. CDR1 is LNHDA and CDR2 is SQIVND in the germline V gene (reference sequence). The germline V and J ends were trimmed by 7 bases and 7 bases, with 19 bases remaining between them. Study-wide points: High day-60 TCRbeta diversity in some patients came from surviving recipient T cells and thymic progenitors. Alpha-beta T cells about two months after transplant reportedly derived from several hundred expanded graft clones. After one year, T-cell counts and TCRbeta diversity mostly came from new T cells.

This receptor was identified in a male patient between 2 and 15 years old who had a stem cell transplant for acute lymphoblastic leukemia, so the T cells may come from the graft donor. The chain combines TRBV19 with TRBJ1-2; D is unclear. The sequencing here drew on PBMCs, mostly from graft donor cells, taken 180 days after TCRalphabeta/CD19-depleted stem cell transplant. The CDR3 region has the DNA TGTGCCAGTAAATCGGGCAGTGCTCTACCTGGCTACACCTTC. Protein sequence: CASKSGSALPGYTF. Filled out from reference TRBV19 and TRBJ1-2, the complete variable domain reads DGGITQSPKYLFRKEGQNVTLSCEQNLNHDAMYWYRQDPGQGLRLIYYSQIVNDFQKGDIAEGYSVSREKKESFPLTVTSAQKNPTAFYLCASKSGSALPGYTFGSGTRLTVV.